This passage covers 25 T cell receptor beta chains from one sample sequenced in a study of beta chain features in type 1 diabetes. The study's findings and limits: Shortening of TCRB CDR3s, moderate but significant, appeared in all four CD4+ subsets of Type 1 diabetes patients.

Every isolated RNA sample was fully reverse transcribed, so sequencing captured expressed TCRB transcripts. Measured with immunoSEQ multiplex PCR; TCRdb has only the in-frame clones, and not every one. The table includes fewer than 350,000 clones, 15% detected once. No cognate antigen is known for these TCRs. Sequencing was performed on naive CD4+ T cells from blood. The receptors come from a man aged 18 to 29 with type 1 diabetes.

In regard to this clone: This same CDR3 is encoded by further DNA sequences in the sample. The genes are TRBV5-1 and TRBJ2-6; D not resolved. The CDR3 runs to 14 residues. Trimming took off 3 bases at V and 0 bases at J, with 4 bases between the two ends. From germline, CDR1 is SGHRS and CDR2 YFSETQ. CDR3 in amino acids: CASSSSSGANVLTF. CDR3 DNA sequence: TGCGCCAGCAGCTCCAGCTCTGGGGCCAACGTCCTGACTTTC.

This chain uses TRBV15 with TRBJ2-3, with 14 nucleotides matching TRBD2. This CDR3 contains 19 residues. Germline CDR1 is LNHNV and CDR2 is YYDKDF (reference sequence). V gave up 0 bases and J gave up 3 bases; unmatched junction bases: 8. The CDR3 DNA sequence: TGTGCCACCAGCAGAGATCCGGGACTAGCGGGAGAGGGGACAGATACGCAGTATTTT. Translated: CATSRDPGLAGEGTDTQYF.

There are a few counts of this clone. The chain couples TRBV5-4 to TRBJ2-1; 7 bases agree with TRBD2. The V gene end was trimmed by 2 bases and the J gene end by 5 bases; junction bases not matched to a gene: 4. Germline CDR1 is SGHNT and CDR2 is YYREEE (reference sequence). The CDR3 consists of 14 residues. CDR3 DNA: TGTGCCAGCAGCTTTCGGGACTATCACAATGAGCAGTTCTTC. Residues: CASSFRDYHNEQFF.

In this sample, this clone turned up a few times. The rearrangement joins TRBV9 to TRBJ2-1, with D possibly being TRBD2 (7 bases). V was clipped by 4 bases and J by 9 bases, with 26 bases between them. The CDR3 extends over 17 amino acids. The germline V gene has CDR1 SGDLS and CDR2 YYNGEE. The CDR3 DNA sequence: TGTGCCAGCAGCCCGCCGGCGGGGGCCAAAAGGAAGGGTGAGCAGTTCTTC. Translation gives CASSPPAGAKRKGEQFF.

The chain carries TRBV19 and TRBJ2-1; 9 nucleotides match TRBD1. J lost 9 bases, V lost 8 bases, and 8 bases had no gene match. This CDR3 is built from 13 residues. The V gene's germline CDR1 is LNHDA and CDR2 SQIVND (reference sequence). The CDR3: CASGQGRGSEQFF. CDR3 nucleotide sequence: TGTGCCAGTGGACAGGGGCGTGGTAGTGAGCAGTTCTTC.

V usage is TRBV2 and J usage is TRBJ1-1, with D unresolved. CDR3 length: 12 amino acids. Trimming left V 5 bases short and J 6 bases short, with 10 bases between. Germline values: CDR1 SNHLY, CDR2 FYNNEI. CDR3 sequence (DNA): TGTGCCAGCAGTCCGTCAGTGGCTGAAGCTTTCTTT. Translated, it gives CASSPSVAEAFF. The full variable domain, rest sourced from reference TRBV2 and TRBJ1-1, is EPEVTQTPSHQVTQMGQEVILRCVPISNHLYFYWYRQILGQKVEFLVSFYNNEISEKSEIFDDQFSVERPDGSNFTLKIRSTKLEDSAMYFCASSPSVAEAFFGQGTRLTVV.

The genes are TRBV10-2 and TRBJ1-5, with TRBD1 matching 9 bases. The CDR3 consists of 13 residues. The V gene's germline CDR1 is WSHSY and CDR2 SAAADI. Trimming took 9 bases from V and 7 from J; bases not matched to a gene: 7. The CDR3 nucleotides read TGCGCCAGTAGACAGGGGGTTGGGCAGCCCCAGCATTTT. Translating it yields CASRQGVGQPQHF.

This clone was seen only a few times. The gene calls are TRBV30 and TRBJ2-1, with no clear D. This CDR3 is 13 amino acids long. Germline V gene sequence: CDR1 GTSNPN, CDR2 SVGIG (reference sequence). V dropped 1 base and J dropped 9 bases, with 13 bases sitting between them. CDR3 DNA sequence: TGTGCCTGGAGTGGACAAGGCTCCGGTGAGCAGTTCTTC. This encodes CAWSGQGSGEQFF.

This clone has a handful of counts. The V call is TRBV5-1, the J call TRBJ2-7; no clear D gene. The CDR3 is 14 residues long. V gave up 5 bases and J gave up 1 base, with 13 bases separating them. CDR1 is SGHRS, CDR2 YFSETQ, per germline. The CDR3 loop is CASRVRMSSYEQYF. The CDR3 DNA sequence: TGCGCCAGCAGGGTGAGGATGAGTTCCTACGAGCAGTACTTC.

This clone appeared a few times. The rearrangement uses TRBV2 and TRBJ1-2, with a possible D match to TRBD1 (5 bases). The CDR3 is made up of 14 amino acids. The V gene lost 2 bases and the J gene lost 8 bases, with 15 bases spanning the gap. In germline, CDR1 is SNHLY, CDR2 FYNNEI. The CDR3 bases are TGTGCCAGCAGTGAACAGGGAACAAACTGGGGCTACACCTTC. Translating gives CASSEQGTNWGYTF.

This clone has just a few counts. CDR3 sequence: CASSAPDRVEQFF. CDR3 DNA: TGTGCCAGCAGTGCCCCGGACAGGGTTGAGCAGTTCTTC. The J gene is TRBJ2-1, the V gene TRBV28; 8 nucleotides line up with TRBD1. CDR1 is MDHEN, CDR2 SYDVKM, per germline. The CDR3 is 13 amino acids. V was pared by 5 bases and J by 9 bases, with 6 bases of the junction left unmatched.

The chain recombines TRBV6-5 with TRBJ2-3, with 7 positions matching TRBD2. V shed 8 bases, J shed 0 bases, and the junction held 5 bases outside the gene matches. The CDR3 runs 14 residues. Germline CDR1 MNHEY, CDR2 SVGAGI. CDR3 nucleotides: TGTGCCAGCCGGTGGGGGGGTAGCACAGATACGCAGTATTTT. Amino acid sequence: CASRWGGSTDTQYF.

This clone was recorded a few times. J is TRBJ2-1 and V is TRBV2, with 10 bases identical to TRBD2. The length of the CDR3 is 16 residues. Germline trimming cut 4 bases from V and 1 base from J; bases unmatched to any gene: 4. Germline V gene sequence: CDR1 SNHLY, CDR2 FYNNEI. In DNA form, the CDR3 reads TGTGCCAGCAGTGGTAGCGGGGGGAGGTCCTACAATGAGCAGTTCTTC. This codes for CASSGSGGRSYNEQFF.

The rearrangement joins TRBV5-1 to TRBJ1-1; 7 bases are a match to TRBD1. The CDR3 loop spans 13 amino acids. Per the germline V gene, CDR1 is SGHRS and CDR2 is YFSETQ. The trim removed 4 bases at V and 5 bases at J, leaving 5 bases unmatched. The CDR3 coding sequence is TGCGCCAGCAGCGCGGGGACAGAAACTGAAGCTTTCTTT. Its protein is CASSAGTETEAFF.

The chain couples TRBV28 to TRBJ1-3; D may be TRBD1 (5 bases). Trimming pared 3 bases from V and 0 bases from J, leaving 12 bases between. This CDR3 region has 16 residues. Per germline, CDR1 MDHEN and CDR2 SYDVKM. The CDR3 DNA sequence: TGTGCCAGCAGTTTCGGCAGGGCCTTCTCTGGAAACACCATATATTTT. Protein product: CASSFGRAFSGNTIYF.

This clone has a handful of counts. This chain connects TRBV7-9 to TRBJ2-5, with 8 bases matching TRBD2. Germline-derived CDR1 and CDR2 are SEHNR and FQNEAQ (reference sequence). The CDR3 is 16 residues long. V dropped 5 bases and J dropped 7; count of bases not matched to a gene: 15. CDR3 sequence (DNA): TGTGCCAGCAGCCCACCTGGGACTAGGGCGGTTGGGACCCAGTACTTC. Residues: CASSPPGTRAVGTQYF.

J is TRBJ2-5 and V is TRBV19, with 7 bases fitting TRBD2. J gave up 5 bases and V 2 bases, and 2 bases lay outside the gene matches. There are 13 residues in the CDR3. In germline, CDR1 is LNHDA, CDR2 SQIVND (reference sequence). The CDR3 coding sequence is TGTGCCAGTAGTATACAGGGAGGGGAGACCCAGTACTTC. Translated: CASSIQGGETQYF.

CDR3 amino acids: CASGPMGQGRYEQYF. Here the CDR3 DNA reads TGTGCCAGCGGTCCTATGGGACAGGGACGGTACGAGCAGTACTTC. The rearrangement links TRBV27 to TRBJ2-7; 9 positions match TRBD1. V lost 8 bases and J lost 4; bases outside the gene matches: 12. The CDR3 length is 15 residues. Germline V lookup: CDR1 MNHEY, CDR2 SMNVEV (reference sequence).

The chain recombines TRBV11-2 with TRBJ2-1, with TRBD2 matching over 10 bases. J gave up 0 bases and V 4 bases, and 9 bases lay outside the gene matches. CDR3 length: 18 residues. Looked up from germline, CDR1 is SGHAT and CDR2 is FQNNGV. CDR3 amino acids: CASSSRTSGQISYNEQFF. The CDR3 DNA reads TGTGCCAGCAGCTCCCGGACTAGCGGCCAAATCTCCTACAATGAGCAGTTCTTC.

This rearrangement joins TRBV11-2 to TRBJ2-6; tentatively, D is TRBD2 (5 bases). Germline CDR1 reads SGHAT; CDR2 reads FQNNGV. CDR3 length: 18 residues. Trimming shortened V by 1 base and J by 4 bases, and 17 bases separated the two germline ends. The CDR3 is CASSLGGGGSRGANVLTF. Here the CDR3 DNA reads TGTGCCAGCAGCTTAGGAGGAGGCGGAAGTAGGGGGGCCAACGTCCTGACTTTC.

There are a few counts of this clone. The chain recombines TRBV29-1 with TRBJ2-2; 9 bases match TRBD1. The V gene end was trimmed by 5 bases and the J gene end by 6 bases; junction bases not matched to a gene: 13. Germline assignment: CDR1 SQVTM and CDR2 ANQGSEA. The CDR3 consists of 16 residues. The CDR3 here is CSVRAWGQGSAGELFF. CDR3 nucleotide sequence: TGCAGCGTTCGGGCCTGGGGACAGGGAAGCGCCGGGGAGCTGTTTTTT.

This rearrangement joins TRBV6-1 to TRBJ2-1; the match to TRBD1 covers 12 bases. From germline, CDR1 is MNHNS and CDR2 SASEGT. With V trimmed by 2 bases and J by 14 bases, 13 bases remained unmatched. CDR3 length: 16 amino acids. Here the CDR3 reads CASSEQFRRGTGGKFF. In DNA, the CDR3 is TGTGCCAGCAGTGAACAATTTCGTAGGGGGACAGGGGGCAAGTTCTTC.

The J gene is TRBJ2-7, the V gene TRBV6-6; 7 nucleotides agree with TRBD1. Germline V lookup: CDR1 MNHNY, CDR2 SVGAGI (reference sequence). This CDR3 region has 16 residues. V lost 8 bases to trimming and J lost 1 base; unmatched junction nucleotides: 14. This CDR3 is CASRSRAGTASYEQYF. As DNA, the CDR3 is TGTGCCAGCCGTTCCCGCGCCGGGACAGCATCCTACGAGCAGTACTTC.

The V call is TRBV5-1, the J call TRBJ1-4, with D tentatively TRBD1 (5 bases). CDR1 SGHRS and CDR2 YFSETQ come from the germline V gene. The germline V and J ends were trimmed by 4 bases and 2 bases, with 18 bases remaining between them. The CDR3 spans 17 residues. CDR3 coding DNA: TGCGCCAGCAGCCGAGGCGGGGCGACGCATACTAATGAAAAACTGTTTTTT. Translated, it gives CASSRGGATHTNEKLFF.

This clone turned up a few times. The genes are TRBV5-1 and TRBJ2-5, with D possibly matching TRBD2 (6 bases). Germline CDR1 and CDR2: SGHRS and YFSETQ. Trimming shortened V by 2 bases and J by 11 bases, and 19 bases separated the two germline ends. This CDR3 is 14 amino acids long. The CDR3 is CASSFWRGLGEQYF. The CDR3 DNA sequence: TGCGCCAGCAGCTTTTGGAGGGGCCTGGGGGAGCAGTACTTC.